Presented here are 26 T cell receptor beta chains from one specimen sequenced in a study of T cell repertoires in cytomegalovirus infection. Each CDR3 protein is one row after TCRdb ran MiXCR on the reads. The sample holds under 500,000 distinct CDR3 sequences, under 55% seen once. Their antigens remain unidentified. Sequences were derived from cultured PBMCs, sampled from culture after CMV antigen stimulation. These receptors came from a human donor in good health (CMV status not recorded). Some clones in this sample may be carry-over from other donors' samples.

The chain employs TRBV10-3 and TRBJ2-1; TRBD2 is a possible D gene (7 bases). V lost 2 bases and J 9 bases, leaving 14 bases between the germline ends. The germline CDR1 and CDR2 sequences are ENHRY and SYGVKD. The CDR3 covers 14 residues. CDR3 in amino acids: CAISETSGGPEQFF. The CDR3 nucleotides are TGTGCCATCAGTGAGACGTCCGGGGGGCCTGAGCAGTTCTTC.

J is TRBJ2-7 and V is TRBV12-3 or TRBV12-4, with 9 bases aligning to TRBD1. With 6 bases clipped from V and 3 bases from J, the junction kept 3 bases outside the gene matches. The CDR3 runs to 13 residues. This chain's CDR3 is CASRRTGDYEQYF. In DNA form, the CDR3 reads TGTGCCAGCAGACGGACAGGGGACTACGAGCAGTACTTC.

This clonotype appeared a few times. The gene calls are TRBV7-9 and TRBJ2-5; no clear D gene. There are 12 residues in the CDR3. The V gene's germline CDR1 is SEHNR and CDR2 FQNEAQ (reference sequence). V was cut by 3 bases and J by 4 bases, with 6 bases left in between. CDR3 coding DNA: TGTGCCAGCAGCTTCAGTCCAGAGACCCAGTACTTC. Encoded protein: CASSFSPETQYF.

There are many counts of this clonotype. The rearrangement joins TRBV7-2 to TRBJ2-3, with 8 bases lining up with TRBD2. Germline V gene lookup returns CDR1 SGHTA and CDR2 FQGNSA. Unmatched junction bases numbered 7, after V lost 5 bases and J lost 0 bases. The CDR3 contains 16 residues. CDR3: CASSRRSGASTDTQYF. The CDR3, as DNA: TGTGCCAGCAGCCGCCGTAGCGGGGCGAGCACAGATACGCAGTATTTT.

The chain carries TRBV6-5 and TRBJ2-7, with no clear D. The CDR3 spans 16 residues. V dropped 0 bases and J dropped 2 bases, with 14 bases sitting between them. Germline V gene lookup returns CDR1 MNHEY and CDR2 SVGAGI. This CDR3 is CASSYSISSLAYEQYF. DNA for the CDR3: TGTGCCAGCAGTTACTCGATTTCATCTCTCGCCTACGAGCAGTACTTC.

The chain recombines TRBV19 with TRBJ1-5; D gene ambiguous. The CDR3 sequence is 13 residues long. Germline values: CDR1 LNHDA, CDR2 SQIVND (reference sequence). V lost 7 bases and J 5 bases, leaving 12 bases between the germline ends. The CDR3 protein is CASKIFPDQPQHF. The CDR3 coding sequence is TGTGCCAGTAAGATCTTTCCCGATCAGCCCCAGCATTTT.

The DNA for the CDR3 is TGTGCCAGCAGTTTATGGGGTGGTAGCGGGCCTAAAGAGACCCAGTACTTC. It yields the protein CASSLWGGSGPKETQYF. The chain is built from TRBV28 and TRBJ2-5; 7 nucleotides match TRBD2. The CDR3 runs to 17 residues. Germline loops: CDR1 MDHEN, CDR2 SYDVKM. The ends lost 0 bases at V and 3 bases at J; junction bases unmatched: 10.

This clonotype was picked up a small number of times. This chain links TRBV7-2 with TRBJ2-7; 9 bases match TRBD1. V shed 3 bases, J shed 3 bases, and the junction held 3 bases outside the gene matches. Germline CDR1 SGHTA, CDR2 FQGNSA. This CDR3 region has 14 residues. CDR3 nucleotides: TGTGCCAGCAGCTTCGCGGGACAGGGCTACGAGCAGTACTTC. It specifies CASSFAGQGYEQYF.

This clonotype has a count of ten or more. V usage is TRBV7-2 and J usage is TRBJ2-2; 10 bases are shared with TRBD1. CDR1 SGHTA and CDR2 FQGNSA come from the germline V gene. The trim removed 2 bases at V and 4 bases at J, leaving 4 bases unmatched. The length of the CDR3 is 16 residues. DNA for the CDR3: TGTGCCAGCAGCTTACGGGGACAGGGGATCACCGGGGAGCTGTTTTTT. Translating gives CASSLRGQGITGELFF.

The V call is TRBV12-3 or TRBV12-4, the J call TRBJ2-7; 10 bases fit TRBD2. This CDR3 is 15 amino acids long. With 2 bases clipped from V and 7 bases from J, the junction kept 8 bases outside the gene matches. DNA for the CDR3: TGTGCCAGCAGTTTACCGGCTAGCGGGAGTGTAGAGCAGTACTTC. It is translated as CASSLPASGSVEQYF.

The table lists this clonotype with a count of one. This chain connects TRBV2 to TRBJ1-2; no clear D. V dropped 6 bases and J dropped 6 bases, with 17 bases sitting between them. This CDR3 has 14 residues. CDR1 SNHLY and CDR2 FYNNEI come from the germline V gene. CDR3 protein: CASSDPVVGNGYTF. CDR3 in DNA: TGTGCCAGCAGCGACCCGGTGGTGGGGAATGGCTACACCTTC.

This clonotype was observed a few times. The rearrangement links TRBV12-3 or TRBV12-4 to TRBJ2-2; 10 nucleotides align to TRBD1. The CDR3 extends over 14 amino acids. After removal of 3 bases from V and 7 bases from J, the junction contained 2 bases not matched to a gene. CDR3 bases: TGTGCCAGCAGTTTGGGACAGGGGATCGGGGAGCTGTTTTTT. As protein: CASSLGQGIGELFF.

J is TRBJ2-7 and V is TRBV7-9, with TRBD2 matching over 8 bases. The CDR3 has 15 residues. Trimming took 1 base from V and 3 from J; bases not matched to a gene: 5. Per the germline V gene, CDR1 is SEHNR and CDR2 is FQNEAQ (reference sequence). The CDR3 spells CASSLDRGRNYEQYF. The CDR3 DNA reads TGTGCCAGCAGCTTAGACCGCGGGAGGAACTACGAGCAGTACTTC.

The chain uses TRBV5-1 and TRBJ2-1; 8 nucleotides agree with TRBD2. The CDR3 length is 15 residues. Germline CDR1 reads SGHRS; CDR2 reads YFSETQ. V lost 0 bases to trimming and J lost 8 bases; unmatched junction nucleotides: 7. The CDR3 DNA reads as TGCGCCAGCAGCTTGGAGGGACTAGATGGCGATGAGCAGTTCTTC. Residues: CASSLEGLDGDEQFF.

CDR3 in DNA: TGTGCCAGCAGCTTAGCTAACAGGGCCGGGGAGCTGTTTTTT. Its translation: CASSLANRAGELFF. The chain combines TRBV7-2 with TRBJ2-2, with TRBD1 as a possible D gene (6 bases). CDR3 length: 14 residues. V lost 0 bases and J lost 6, with 8 bases in between. Germline V gene sequence: CDR1 SGHTA, CDR2 FQGNSA.

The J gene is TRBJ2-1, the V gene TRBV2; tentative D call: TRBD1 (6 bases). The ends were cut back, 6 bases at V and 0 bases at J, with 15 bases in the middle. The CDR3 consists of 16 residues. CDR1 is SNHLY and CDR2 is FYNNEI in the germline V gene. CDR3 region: CASRPPGVSSYNEQFF. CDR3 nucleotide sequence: TGTGCCAGCAGGCCTCCAGGGGTTAGCTCCTACAATGAGCAGTTCTTC.

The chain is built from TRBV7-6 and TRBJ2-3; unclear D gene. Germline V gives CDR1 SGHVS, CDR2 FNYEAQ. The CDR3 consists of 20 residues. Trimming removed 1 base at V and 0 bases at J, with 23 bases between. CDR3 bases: TGTGCCAGCAGCTTAGGCCCTCCGAGAAGGCTGAAAACTAGCACAGATACGCAGTATTTT. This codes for CASSLGPPRRLKTSTDTQYF.

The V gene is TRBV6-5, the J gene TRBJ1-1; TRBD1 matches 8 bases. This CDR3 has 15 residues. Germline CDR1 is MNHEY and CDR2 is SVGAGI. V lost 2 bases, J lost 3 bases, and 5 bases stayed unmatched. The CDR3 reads CASSYGSTGDTEAFF. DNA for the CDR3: TGTGCCAGCAGTTACGGCTCGACAGGGGACACTGAAGCTTTCTTT.

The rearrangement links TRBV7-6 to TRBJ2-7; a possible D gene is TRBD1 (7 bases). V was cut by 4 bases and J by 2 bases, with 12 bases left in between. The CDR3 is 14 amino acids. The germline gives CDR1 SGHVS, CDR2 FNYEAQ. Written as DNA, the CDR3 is TGTGCCAGCAGCTGGCGGGACAGCGCCTACGAGCAGTACTTC. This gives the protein CASSWRDSAYEQYF.

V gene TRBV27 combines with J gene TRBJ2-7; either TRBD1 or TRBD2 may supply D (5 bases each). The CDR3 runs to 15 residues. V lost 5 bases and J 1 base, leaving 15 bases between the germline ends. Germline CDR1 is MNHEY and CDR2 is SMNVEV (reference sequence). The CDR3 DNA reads TGTGCCAGCAGTCTACGGGACGGGTTGTCCTACGAGCAGTACTTC. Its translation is CASSLRDGLSYEQYF.

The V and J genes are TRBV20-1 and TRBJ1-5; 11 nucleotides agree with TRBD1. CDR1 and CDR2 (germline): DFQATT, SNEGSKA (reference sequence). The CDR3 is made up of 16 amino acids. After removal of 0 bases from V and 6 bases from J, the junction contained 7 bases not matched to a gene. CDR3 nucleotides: TGCAGTGCTAGAGACGTGGACAGGGGGCAAGGTCAGCCCCAGCATTTT. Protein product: CSARDVDRGQGQPQHF.

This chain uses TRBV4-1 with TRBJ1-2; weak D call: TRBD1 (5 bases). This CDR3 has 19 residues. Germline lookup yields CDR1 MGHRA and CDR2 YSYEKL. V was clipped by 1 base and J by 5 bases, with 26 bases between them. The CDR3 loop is CASSQGAPTWGGVYYGYTF. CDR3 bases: TGCGCCAGCAGCCAAGGGGCCCCTACTTGGGGGGGAGTTTATTATGGCTACACCTTC.

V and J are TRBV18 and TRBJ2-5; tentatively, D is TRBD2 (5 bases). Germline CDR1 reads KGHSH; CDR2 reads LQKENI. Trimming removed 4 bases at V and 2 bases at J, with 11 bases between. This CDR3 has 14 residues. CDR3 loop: CASSQRRIQETQYF. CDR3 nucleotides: TGTGCCAGCTCACAACGGAGGATTCAAGAGACCCAGTACTTC.

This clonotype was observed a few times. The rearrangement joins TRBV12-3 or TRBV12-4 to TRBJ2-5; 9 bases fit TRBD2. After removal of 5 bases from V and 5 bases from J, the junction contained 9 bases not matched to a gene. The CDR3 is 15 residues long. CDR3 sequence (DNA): TGTGCCAGCAGTGCTCCGGGACTAGCAGGCGAGACCCAGTACTTC. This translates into CASSAPGLAGETQYF.

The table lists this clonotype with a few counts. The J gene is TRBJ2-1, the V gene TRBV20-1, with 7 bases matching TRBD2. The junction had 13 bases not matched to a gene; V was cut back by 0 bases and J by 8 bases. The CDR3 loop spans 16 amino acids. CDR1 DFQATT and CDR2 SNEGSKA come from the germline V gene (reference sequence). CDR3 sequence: CSARDSGRAEFHEQFF. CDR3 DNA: TGCAGTGCTAGAGACTCGGGGAGGGCCGAATTCCATGAGCAGTTCTTC.

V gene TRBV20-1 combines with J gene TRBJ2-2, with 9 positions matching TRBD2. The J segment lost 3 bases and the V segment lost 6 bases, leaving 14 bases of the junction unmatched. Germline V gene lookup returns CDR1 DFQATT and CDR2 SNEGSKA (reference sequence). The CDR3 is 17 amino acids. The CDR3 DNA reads TGCAGTGCCAAAGGGCCTAGCGGGACCTTTTACACCGGGGAGCTGTTTTTT. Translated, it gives CSAKGPSGTFYTGELFF.